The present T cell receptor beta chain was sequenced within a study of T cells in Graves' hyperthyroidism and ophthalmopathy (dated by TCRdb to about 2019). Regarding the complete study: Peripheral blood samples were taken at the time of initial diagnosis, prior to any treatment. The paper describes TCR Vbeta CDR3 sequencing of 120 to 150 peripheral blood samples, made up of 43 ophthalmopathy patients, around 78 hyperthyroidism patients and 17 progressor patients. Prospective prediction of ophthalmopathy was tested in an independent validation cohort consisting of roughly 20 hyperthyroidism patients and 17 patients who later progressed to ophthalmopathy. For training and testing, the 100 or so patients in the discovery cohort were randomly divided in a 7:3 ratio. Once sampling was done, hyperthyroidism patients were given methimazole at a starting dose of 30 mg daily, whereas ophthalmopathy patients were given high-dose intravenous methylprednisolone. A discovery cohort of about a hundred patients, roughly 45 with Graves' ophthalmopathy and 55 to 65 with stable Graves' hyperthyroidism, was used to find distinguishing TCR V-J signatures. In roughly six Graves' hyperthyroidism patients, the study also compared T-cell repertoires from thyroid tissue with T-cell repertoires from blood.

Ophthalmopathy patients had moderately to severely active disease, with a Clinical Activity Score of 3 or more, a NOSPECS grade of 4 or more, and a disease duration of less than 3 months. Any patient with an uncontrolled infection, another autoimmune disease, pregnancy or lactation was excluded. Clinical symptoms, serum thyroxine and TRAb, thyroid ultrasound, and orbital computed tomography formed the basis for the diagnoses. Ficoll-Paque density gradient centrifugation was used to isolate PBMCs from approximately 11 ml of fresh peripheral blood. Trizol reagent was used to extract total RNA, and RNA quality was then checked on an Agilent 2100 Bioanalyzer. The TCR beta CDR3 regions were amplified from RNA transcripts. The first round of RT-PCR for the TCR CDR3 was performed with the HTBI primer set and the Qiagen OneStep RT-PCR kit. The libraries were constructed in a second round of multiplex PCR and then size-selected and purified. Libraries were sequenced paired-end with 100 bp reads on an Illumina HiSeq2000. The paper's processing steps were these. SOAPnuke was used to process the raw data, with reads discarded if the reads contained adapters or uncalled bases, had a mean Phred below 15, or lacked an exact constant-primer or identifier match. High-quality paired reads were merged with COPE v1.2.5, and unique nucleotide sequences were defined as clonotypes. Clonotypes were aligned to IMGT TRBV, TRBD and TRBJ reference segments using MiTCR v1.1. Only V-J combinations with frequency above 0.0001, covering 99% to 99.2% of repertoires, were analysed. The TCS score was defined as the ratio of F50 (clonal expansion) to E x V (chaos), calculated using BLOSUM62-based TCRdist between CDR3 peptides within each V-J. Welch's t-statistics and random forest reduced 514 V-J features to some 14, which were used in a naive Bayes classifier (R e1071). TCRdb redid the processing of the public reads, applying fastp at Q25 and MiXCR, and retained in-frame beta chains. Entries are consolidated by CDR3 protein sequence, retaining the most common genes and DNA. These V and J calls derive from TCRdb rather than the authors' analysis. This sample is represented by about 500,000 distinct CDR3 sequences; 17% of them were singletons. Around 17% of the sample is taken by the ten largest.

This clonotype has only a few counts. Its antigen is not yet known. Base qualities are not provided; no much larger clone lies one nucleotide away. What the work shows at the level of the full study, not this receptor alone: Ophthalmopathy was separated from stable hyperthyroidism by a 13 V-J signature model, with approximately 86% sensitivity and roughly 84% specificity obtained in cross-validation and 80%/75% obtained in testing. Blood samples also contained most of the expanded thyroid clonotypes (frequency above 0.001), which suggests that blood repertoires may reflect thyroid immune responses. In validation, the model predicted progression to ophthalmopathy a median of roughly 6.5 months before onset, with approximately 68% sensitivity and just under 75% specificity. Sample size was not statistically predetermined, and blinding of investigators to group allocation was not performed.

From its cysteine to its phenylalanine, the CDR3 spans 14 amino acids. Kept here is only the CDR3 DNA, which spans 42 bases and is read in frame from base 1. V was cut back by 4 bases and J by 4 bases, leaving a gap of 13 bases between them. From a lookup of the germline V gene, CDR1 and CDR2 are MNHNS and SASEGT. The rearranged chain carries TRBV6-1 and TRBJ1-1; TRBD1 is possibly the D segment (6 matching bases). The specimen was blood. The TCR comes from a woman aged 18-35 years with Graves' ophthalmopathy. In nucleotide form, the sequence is TGTGCCAGCAGTGTCGGGGCCAGGGGCACTGAAGCTTTCTTT. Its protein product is CASSVGARGTEAFF.